This entry lists 27 T cell receptor beta chains sequenced from one sample in a study of T-cell memory formation after mild COVID-19 (dated by TCRdb to the early 2020s). The library was made by 5' RACE. The sample was run on an Illumina NovaSeq 6000. TCRdb reprocessing: public reads trimmed at Q25 with fastp, clones called with MiXCR, in-frame beta chains kept. Rows are unified per CDR3 protein, each entry keeping the most common DNA and genes. This sample is represented by 250,000 to 300,000 distinct CDR3 sequences; around 16% of them were singletons. The top ten hold roughly 20% of the sample. The sample consisted of PBMCs or a T cell subset sorted from them (not recorded which). Receptors were obtained from a man aged 18 to 29 who had mild COVID-19 (a few samples of this study predate the infection). The sample titles of this study are shuffled in the database, so cell type and time point are left out; the donor was told from shared clones.

This clonotype appeared a few times. The rearrangement joins TRBV5-6 to TRBJ2-2, with 7 bases aligning to TRBD1. V lost 0 bases to trimming and J lost 4 bases; unmatched junction nucleotides: 3. In germline, CDR1 is SGHDT, CDR2 YYEEEE. This CDR3 region has 15 residues. The CDR3 nucleotides are TGTGCCAGCAGCTTGGAGGGGGCAGTCACCGGGGAGCTGTTTTTT. Translated, it gives CASSLEGAVTGELFF. Filled out from reference TRBV5-6 and TRBJ2-2, the complete variable domain reads DAGVTQSPTHLIKTRGQQVTLRCSPKSGHDTVSWYQQALGQGPQFIFQYYEEEERQRGNFPDRFSGHQFPNYSSELNVNALLLGDSALYLCASSLEGAVTGELFFGEGSRLTVL.

Only a few counts were recorded for this clonotype. The chain has TRBV30 and TRBJ2-3; a possible D gene is TRBD1 (6 bases). V lost 5 bases to trimming and J lost 4 bases, with 10 bases between them. Germline V gene lookup returns CDR1 GTSNPN and CDR2 SVGIG (reference sequence). This CDR3 comprises 12 residues. In nucleotides, the CDR3 is TGTGCCTGGGCAGGGGTTTCAGATACGCAGTATTTT. It yields the protein CAWAGVSDTQYF.

This clonotype was observed a handful of times. V gene TRBV9 combines with J gene TRBJ2-7; 10 bases match TRBD1. The CDR3 contains 14 residues. V lost 2 bases to trimming and J lost 6 bases; unmatched junction nucleotides: 5. The V gene's germline CDR1 is SGDLS and CDR2 YYNGEE. CDR3 DNA sequence: TGTGCCAGCAGCGTGCGGGACAGGGGATCCGAGCAGTACTTC. Protein: CASSVRDRGSEQYF.

This clonotype was detected only a few times. CDR3 nucleotides: TGTGCCATCAAGCAGGGTTTACATTCACCCCTCCACTTT. It yields the protein CAIKQGLHSPLHF. The V call is TRBV10-3, the J call TRBJ1-6; possibly TRBD1 for D (5 bases). This CDR3 has 13 amino acids. CDR1 ENHRY and CDR2 SYGVKD come from the germline V gene. Trimming cost V 7 bases and J 8 bases, with 12 bases left between them.

The V gene is TRBV28, the J gene TRBJ2-5; the match to TRBD1 covers 9 bases. The ends lost 3 bases at V and 7 bases at J; junction bases unmatched: 6. CDR3 length: 14 residues. Germline lookup yields CDR1 MDHEN and CDR2 SYDVKM. The CDR3 nucleotides read TGTGCCAGCAGTTTTGGCGACAGGGGGGGGACCCAGTACTTC. Its protein product is CASSFGDRGGTQYF.

This clonotype came up many times. J is TRBJ2-1 and V is TRBV7-9, with 11 bases aligning to TRBD2. V was pared by 2 bases and J by 0 bases, with 6 bases of the junction left unmatched. CDR1 is SEHNR, CDR2 FQNEAQ, per germline (reference sequence). The CDR3 is 18 amino acids. The CDR3 is CASSLQLAGAGSYNEQFF. Here the CDR3 DNA reads TGTGCCAGCAGCTTACAACTAGCGGGGGCCGGCTCCTACAATGAGCAGTTCTTC.

The chain couples TRBV7-8 to TRBJ2-5; D possibly corresponds to TRBD2 (6 bases). V was shortened by 5 bases and J by 5 bases, with 15 bases between the two germline ends. The CDR3 is 14 residues long. Germline lookup yields CDR1 SGHVS and CDR2 FQNEAQ. The CDR3 nucleotides are TGTGCCAGCAGCCCGCACGGGAGTGAGGAGACCCAGTACTTC. This sequence encodes CASSPHGSEETQYF.

The chain uses TRBV14 and TRBJ2-7; no definite D call. The CDR3 is made up of 10 amino acids. Germline V gene sequence: CDR1 SGHDN, CDR2 FVKESK. The V end was cut by 1 base, the J end by 11 bases, with 6 bases between. The CDR3, as DNA: TGTGCCAGCAGCCAAGGGGTGGAGTACTTC. It encodes CASSQGVEYF.

This clonotype was detected a few times. CDR3 in DNA: TGTGCCATCAGTGAGTCAGAAAGCAGCACAGATACGCAGTATTTT. Translation: CAISESESSTDTQYF. This rearrangement joins TRBV10-3 to TRBJ2-3, with D uncertain. Between the trimmed V and J ends, which lost 0 bases and 0 bases, there was a span of 7 bases. CDR1 ENHRY and CDR2 SYGVKD come from the germline V gene. This CDR3 is 15 amino acids long.

This clonotype appeared a few times. V and J are TRBV6-5 and TRBJ2-1; 9 nucleotides agree with TRBD1. Trimming cost V 1 base and J 8 bases; bases outside gene matches: 15. The CDR3 sequence is 18 residues long. Germline CDR1 and CDR2: MNHEY and SVGAGI. CDR3 DNA sequence: TGTGCCAGCAGTTACTGGGGGACAGGGCGCCACCCGGGCGATGAGCAGTTCTTC. It yields the protein CASSYWGTGRHPGDEQFF.

The chain recombines TRBV20-1 with TRBJ2-3; maybe TRBD2 (5 bases). This CDR3 has 16 amino acids. Trimming cost V 6 bases and J 2 bases, with 21 bases left between them. Per the germline V gene, CDR1 is DFQATT and CDR2 is SNEGSKA (reference sequence). CDR3 sequence reads: CSAPPSGSWATDTQYF. The CDR3 nucleotides are TGCAGTGCCCCCCCCTCGGGGAGTTGGGCCACAGATACGCAGTATTTT.

This clonotype was observed a few times. This chain's CDR3 is CASSTNQPQHF. In DNA form, the CDR3 reads TGTGCCAGCTCTACCAATCAGCCCCAGCATTTT. The chain uses TRBV6-6 and TRBJ1-5, with unresolved D. V was trimmed by 8 bases and J by 3 bases, leaving 5 bases between them. CDR1 is MNHNY, CDR2 SVGAGI, per germline (reference sequence). This CDR3 has 11 residues.

This clonotype was seen only a few times. The chain employs TRBV6-5 and TRBJ1-2; 9 bases fit TRBD1. Losses at the gene ends were 2 bases for V and 4 bases for J; bases not matched to a gene: 11. There are 17 residues in the CDR3. CDR1 MNHEY and CDR2 SVGAGI come from the germline V gene. CDR3 DNA sequence: TGTGCCAGCAGTTACCAACTTCCGGGACAGGGTCTCTATGGCTACACCTTC. As protein: CASSYQLPGQGLYGYTF.

This clonotype was recorded a few times. The V call is TRBV5-1, the J call TRBJ2-7; D might be TRBD1 (6 bases). V was pared by 4 bases and J by 3 bases, with 20 bases between. Germline CDR1 SGHRS, CDR2 YFSETQ. The CDR3 contains 16 residues. Written as DNA, the CDR3 is TGCGCCAGCAGCCCCTCCGGGACAAACATCAACTACGAGCAGTACTTC. Its protein product is CASSPSGTNINYEQYF.

There are a few counts of this clonotype. The V call is TRBV24-1, the J call TRBJ2-5; unclear D gene. CDR3 length: 15 amino acids. CDR1 is KGHDR and CDR2 is SFDVKD in the germline V gene. Between the trimmed V and J ends, which lost 2 bases and 3 bases, there was a span of 12 bases. CDR3 DNA sequence: TGTGCCACCAGTGATTCCCTCGAGGATGAAGAGACCCAGTACTTC. As protein: CATSDSLEDEETQYF.

Only a few counts were recorded for this clonotype. The rearrangement joins TRBV4-1 to TRBJ2-3, with 11 bases aligning to TRBD2. Losses at the gene ends were 5 bases for V and 2 bases for J; bases not matched to a gene: 12. The CDR3 length is 18 residues. Germline CDR1 reads MGHRA; CDR2 reads YSYEKL. The CDR3 region is CASSASRLAGRPTDTQYF. CDR3 nucleotide sequence: TGCGCCAGCAGCGCCAGCCGACTAGCGGGGAGGCCCACAGATACGCAGTATTTT.

This clonotype was found a few times. This sequence joins TRBV7-3 and TRBJ2-5; D gene ambiguous. The CDR3 consists of 14 residues. V shed 5 bases and J shed 2 bases, with 12 bases lying between them. In germline, CDR1 is SGHTA, CDR2 FQGTGA. In DNA form, the CDR3 reads TGTGCCAGCAGCCGATACGGTCAGCAAGAGACCCAGTACTTC. Translation: CASSRYGQQETQYF. Filled out from reference TRBV7-3 and TRBJ2-5, the complete variable domain reads GAGVSQTPSNKVTEKGKYVELRCDPISGHTALYWYRQSLGQGPEFLIYFQGTGAADDSGLPNDRFFAVRPEGSVSTLKIQRTERGDSAVYLCASSRYGQQETQYFGPGTRLLVL.

This clonotype was seen a few times. The chain is built from TRBV5-1 and TRBJ2-3, with a weak D call TRBD2 (5 bases). CDR1 is SGHRS, CDR2 YFSETQ, per germline. The CDR3 is 15 residues long. V was trimmed by 0 bases and J by 4 bases, leaving 12 bases between them. The CDR3 DNA sequence: TGCGCCAGCAGCTTGGGAGGAGGAATAGCAGATACGCAGTATTTT. Its protein is CASSLGGGIADTQYF.

This clonotype was recorded at least ten times. The chain is built from TRBV7-2 and TRBJ2-1; D gene unclear. The V end was cut by 6 bases, the J end by 8 bases, with 8 bases between. This CDR3 is 11 amino acids long. Germline V gives CDR1 SGHTA, CDR2 FQGNSA. The CDR3 spells CASSWVDEQFF. CDR3 bases: TGTGCCAGCAGTTGGGTGGATGAGCAGTTCTTC.

V is TRBV2 and J is TRBJ2-2; D is unclear. There are 12 residues in the CDR3. Germline V gene data show CDR1 as SNHLY and CDR2 as FYNNEI. Trimming pared 7 bases from V and 2 bases from J, leaving 5 bases between. CDR3 region: CASTINTGELFF. The CDR3 bases are TGTGCCAGCACCATCAACACCGGGGAGCTGTTTTTT. The full variable domain, in which reference TRBV2 and TRBJ2-2 provide the parts outside the CDR3, is EPEVTQTPSHQVTQMGQEVILRCVPISNHLYFYWYRQILGQKVEFLVSFYNNEISEKSEIFDDQFSVERPDGSNFTLKIRSTKLEDSAMYFCASTINTGELFFGEGSRLTVL.

DNA of the CDR3: TGCGCCAGCAGCGAACGACCCCGGGGGGTCACTGAAGCTTTCTTT. The encoded protein is CASSERPRGVTEAFF. The chain employs TRBV5-1 and TRBJ1-1; weak D call: TRBD1 (5 bases). The length of the CDR3 is 15 residues. V lost 4 bases, J lost 4 bases, and 17 bases lay in between. Germline values: CDR1 SGHRS, CDR2 YFSETQ.

The V and J genes are TRBV3-1 and TRBJ1-2; D not certain. V lost 4 bases, J lost 8 bases, and 11 bases lay in between. Germline CDR1 LGHDT, CDR2 YNNKEL (reference sequence). This CDR3 region has 12 residues. CDR3: CASSPDSGGYTF. The CDR3 bases are TGTGCCAGCAGCCCTGATTCGGGCGGCTACACCTTC.

The chain has TRBV18 and TRBJ2-1, with TRBD2 matching over 7 bases. This CDR3 is built from 14 residues. J lost 9 bases, V lost 0 bases, and 5 bases had no gene match. From germline, CDR1 is KGHSH and CDR2 LQKENI. CDR3 region: CASSPPSGGPEQFF. The CDR3 coding sequence is TGTGCCAGCTCACCACCGTCGGGGGGACCTGAGCAGTTCTTC. The full variable domain, rest sourced from reference TRBV18 and TRBJ2-1, is NAGVMQNPRHLVRRRGQEARLRCSPMKGHSHVYWYRQLPEEGLKFMVYLQKENIIDESGMPKERFSAEFPKEGPSILRIQQVVRGDSAAYFCASSPPSGGPEQFFGPGTRLTVL.

The chain links TRBV11-2 to TRBJ2-1; D is possibly TRBD2 (6 bases). Germline assignment: CDR1 SGHAT and CDR2 FQNNGV. V was clipped by 5 bases and J by 0 bases, with 14 bases between them. The CDR3 totals 16 residues. The CDR3 DNA follows: TGTGCCAGCAGCGGAGCGGCGGGATCCTCCTACAATGAGCAGTTCTTC. It is translated as CASSGAAGSSYNEQFF.

This clonotype was seen only a few times. The J gene is TRBJ2-7, the V gene TRBV6-5; D unresolved. The V gene lost 0 bases and the J gene lost 7 bases, with 7 bases spanning the gap. CDR1 and CDR2 from the germline V gene are MNHEY and SVGAGI. The CDR3 is 12 residues long. The CDR3 sequence is CASSYSPEEQYF. As DNA, the CDR3 is TGTGCCAGCAGTTACTCCCCCGAAGAGCAGTACTTC.

Only a few counts were recorded for this clonotype. This chain uses TRBV5-1 with TRBJ2-3, with 9 bases aligning to TRBD2. The junction had 2 bases not matched to a gene; V was cut back by 2 bases and J by 4 bases. The CDR3 is 14 amino acids. From germline, CDR1 is SGHRS and CDR2 YFSETQ. The CDR3 is CASSFSGGSDTQYF. Written as DNA, the CDR3 is TGCGCCAGCAGCTTTAGCGGGGGATCAGATACGCAGTATTTT.

This sequence joins TRBV20-1 and TRBJ2-7, with unresolved D. Trimming shortened V by 5 bases and J by 1 base, and 6 bases separated the two germline ends. Germline V gene sequence: CDR1 DFQATT, CDR2 SNEGSKA (reference sequence). The CDR3 has 11 residues. CDR3 sequence (DNA): TGCAGTGCTCAGAAGTCCTACGAGCAGTACTTC. Protein sequence: CSAQKSYEQYF.